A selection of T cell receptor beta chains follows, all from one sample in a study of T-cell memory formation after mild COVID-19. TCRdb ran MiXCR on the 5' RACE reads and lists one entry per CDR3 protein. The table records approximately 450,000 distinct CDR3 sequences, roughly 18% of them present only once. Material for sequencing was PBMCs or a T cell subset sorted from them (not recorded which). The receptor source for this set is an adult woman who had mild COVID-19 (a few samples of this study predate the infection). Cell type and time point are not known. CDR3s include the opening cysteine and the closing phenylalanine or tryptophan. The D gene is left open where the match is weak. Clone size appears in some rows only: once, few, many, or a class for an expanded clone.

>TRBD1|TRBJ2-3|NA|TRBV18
TGTGCCAGCTCACCAGGACAGGGGGTAGATACGCAGTATTTT
CASSPGQGVDTQYF
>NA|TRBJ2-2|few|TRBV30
TGTGCCTGCCTGACCCGGGACGGGTACACCGGGGAGCTGTTTTTT
CACLTRDGYTGELFF
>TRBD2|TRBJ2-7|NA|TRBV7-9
TGTGCCAGCAGCTATAACCGGGGGGACGAGCAGTACTTC
CASSYNRGDEQYF
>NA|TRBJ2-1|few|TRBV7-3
TGTGCCAGCAGCTCCCCCGGATCTTACAATGAGCAGTTCTTC
CASSSPGSYNEQFF
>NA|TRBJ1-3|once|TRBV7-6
TGTGCCAGCAGCCTCAGTCTCTCTGGAAACACCATATATTTT
CASSLSLSGNTIYF
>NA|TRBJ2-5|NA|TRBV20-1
TGCAGTGCTAGAGGCCCGGCAGGGGACAAGGAGACCCAGTACTTC
CSARGPAGDKETQYF
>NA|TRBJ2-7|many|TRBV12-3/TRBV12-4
TGTGCCAGCAGCACATTCTACGAGCAGTACTTC
CASSTFYEQYF
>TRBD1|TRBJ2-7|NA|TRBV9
TGTGCCAGCAGCGTTGCAGGGGGAACGAACGAGCAGTACTTC
CASSVAGGTNEQYF
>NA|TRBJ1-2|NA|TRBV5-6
TGTGCCAGCAGCTTCCCAGGGGATAGTGGCTACACCTTC
CASSFPGDSGYTF
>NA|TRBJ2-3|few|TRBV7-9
TGTGCCAGCAGCCCCACAGGTTCACCTTCCACAGATACGCAGTATTTT
CASSPTGSPSTDTQYF
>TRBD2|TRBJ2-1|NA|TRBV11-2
TGTGCCAGCAGTAAGCCGTGGACTAGCGATGAGCAGTTCTTC
CASSKPWTSDEQFF
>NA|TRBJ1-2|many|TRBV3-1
TGTGCCAGCAGCCAACGAGGGCATGGCTACACCTTC
CASSQRGHGYTF
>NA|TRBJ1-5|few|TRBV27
TGTGCCAGCAGTTTAACCCACCTTAGCAATCAGCCCCAGCATTTT
CASSLTHLSNQPQHF
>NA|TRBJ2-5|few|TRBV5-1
TGCGCCAGCAGCCCGACGCTTCGGGAGACCCAGTACTTC
CASSPTLRETQYF
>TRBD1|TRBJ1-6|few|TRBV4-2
TGTGCCAGCAGCCAACCGGGACAGAGAAATTCACCCCTCCACTTT
CASSQPGQRNSPLHF
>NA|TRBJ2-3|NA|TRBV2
TGTGCCAGCAGTGGGGTAGCGGCCGCCCCCGGCTCGACAGATACGCAGTATTTT
CASSGVAAAPGSTDTQYF
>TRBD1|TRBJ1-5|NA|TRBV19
TGTGCCAGTAGTAGTCTGACAGGGGCTCAGCCCCAGCATTTT
CASSSLTGAQPQHF
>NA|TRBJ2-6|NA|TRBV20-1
TGCAGTGCTAGAGCCTTCGGGGCCCGGGGCAACGTCCTGACTTTC
CSARAFGARGNVLTF
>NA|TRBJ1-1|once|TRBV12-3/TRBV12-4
TGTGCCAGCTCGGAAAGCCTGAACACTGAAGCTTTCTTT
CASSESLNTEAFF
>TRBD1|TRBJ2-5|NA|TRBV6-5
TGTGCCAGCAGTTGGGGACAGGGGCCCACGGAGACCCAGTACTTC
CASSWGQGPTETQYF
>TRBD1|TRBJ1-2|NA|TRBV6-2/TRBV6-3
TGTGCCAGCAGTTACTCAGAGGACAGGGGCCCCCTCGGGGGCTACACCTTC
CASSYSEDRGPLGGYTF
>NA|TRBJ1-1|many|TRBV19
TGTGCCAGTAGTCCATGGCTGGGGGGGACTGAAGCTTTCTTT
CASSPWLGGTEAFF
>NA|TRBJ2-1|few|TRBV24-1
TGTGCCACCAGTGATCGTAACAGGGACGTACGGGATGAGCAGTTCTTC
CATSDRNRDVRDEQFF
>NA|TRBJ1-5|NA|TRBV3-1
TGTGCCAGCAGCCAAGTGCAGGGAGGTCAGCCCCAGCATTTT
CASSQVQGGQPQHF
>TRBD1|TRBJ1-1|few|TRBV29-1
TGCAGCGTTGAGGGGGACAGCCGTGAAGCTTTCTTT
CSVEGDSREAFF
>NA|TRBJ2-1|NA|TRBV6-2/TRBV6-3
TGTGCCAGCAGTTACTCGAAGTACAGAACAGGAGGGGTTGGCTCCTACAATGAGCAGTTCTTC
CASSYSKYRTGGVGSYNEQFF
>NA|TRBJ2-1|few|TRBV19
TGTGCCAGTAGTAAGCTAGCCGGCAATGAGCAGTTCTTC
CASSKLAGNEQFF
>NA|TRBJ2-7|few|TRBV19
TGTGCCAGTAGTATAGTTATAGGCCCTTCCTACGAGCAGTACTTC
CASSIVIGPSYEQYF
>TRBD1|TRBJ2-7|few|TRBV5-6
TGTGCCAGCAGCTTGTGGGACAGGGATACCTACGAGCAGTACTTC
CASSLWDRDTYEQYF
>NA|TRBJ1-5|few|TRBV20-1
TGCAGTGCTAGAGCGCCAAGTGGGCCCCAGCATTTT
CSARAPSGPQHF
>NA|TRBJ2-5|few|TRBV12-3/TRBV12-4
TGTGCCAGCAGACAGGGTACGTCGGAGACCCAGTACTTC
CASRQGTSETQYF
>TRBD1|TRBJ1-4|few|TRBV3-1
TGTGCCAGCAGCCAGGGACAGCGCTACCCGACTTTT
CASSQGQRYPTF
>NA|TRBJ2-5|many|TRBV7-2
TGTGCCAGCAGCTTTTCAGTCCTAGAGACCCAGTACTTC
CASSFSVLETQYF
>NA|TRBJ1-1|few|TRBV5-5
TGTGCCAGCACCCTGCCAATTACTGAAGCTTTCTTT
CASTLPITEAFF
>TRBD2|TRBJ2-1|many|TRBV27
TGTGCCAGCAAGATAGCGGGTGCCTACAATGAGCAGTTCTTC
CASKIAGAYNEQFF
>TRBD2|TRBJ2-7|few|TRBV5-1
TGCGCCAGCAGCTTGGTGGCTAGCGGGGACTACGAGCAGTACTTC
CASSLVASGDYEQYF
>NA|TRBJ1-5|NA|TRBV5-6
TGTGCCAGCAGCTTCCAGAGCAATCAGCCCCAGCATTTT
CASSFQSNQPQHF
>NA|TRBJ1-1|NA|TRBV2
TGTGCCAGCAGTGAAGAGGGGAATGGGATGAACACTGAAGCTTTCTTT
CASSEEGNGMNTEAFF
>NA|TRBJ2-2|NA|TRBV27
TGTGCCAGCAGTTTCACATCAGGGGACCCTAACACCGGGGAGCTGTTTTTT
CASSFTSGDPNTGELFF
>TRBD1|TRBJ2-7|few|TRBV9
TGTGCCAGCAGCGTAGACAGGGGGCCCTCCTACGAGCAGTACTTC
CASSVDRGPSYEQYF
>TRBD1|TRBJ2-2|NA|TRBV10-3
TGTGCCATCCAGGGACAGGGAGGCGCCGGGGAGCTGTTTTTT
CAIQGQGGAGELFF
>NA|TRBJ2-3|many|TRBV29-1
TGCAGCGTGGCCATTAGCGAAACAGATACGCAGTATTTT
CSVAISETDTQYF
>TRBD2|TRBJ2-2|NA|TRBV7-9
TGTGCCAGCAGCTCTCTAGCGGGGTTACACACCGGGGAGCTGTTTTTT
CASSSLAGLHTGELFF
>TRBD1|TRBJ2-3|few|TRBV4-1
TGCGCCAGCAGCCCGTCCCGGGACAGGATCGACCTCCCCCAGGATACGCAGTATTTT
CASSPSRDRIDLPQDTQYF
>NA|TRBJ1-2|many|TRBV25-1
TGTGCCAGCAGTGCCCTGTATGGCTACACCTTC
CASSALYGYTF
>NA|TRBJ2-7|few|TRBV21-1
TGTGCCAGCAGCCCCCGGTCTAGCGGGAGCCTTCCTTCCTACGAGCAGTACTTC
CASSPRSSGSLPSYEQYF
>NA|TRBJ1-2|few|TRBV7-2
TGTGCCAGCAGCTTATCGGGCAGCTTAGGGCGGACCTATGGCTACACCTTC
CASSLSGSLGRTYGYTF